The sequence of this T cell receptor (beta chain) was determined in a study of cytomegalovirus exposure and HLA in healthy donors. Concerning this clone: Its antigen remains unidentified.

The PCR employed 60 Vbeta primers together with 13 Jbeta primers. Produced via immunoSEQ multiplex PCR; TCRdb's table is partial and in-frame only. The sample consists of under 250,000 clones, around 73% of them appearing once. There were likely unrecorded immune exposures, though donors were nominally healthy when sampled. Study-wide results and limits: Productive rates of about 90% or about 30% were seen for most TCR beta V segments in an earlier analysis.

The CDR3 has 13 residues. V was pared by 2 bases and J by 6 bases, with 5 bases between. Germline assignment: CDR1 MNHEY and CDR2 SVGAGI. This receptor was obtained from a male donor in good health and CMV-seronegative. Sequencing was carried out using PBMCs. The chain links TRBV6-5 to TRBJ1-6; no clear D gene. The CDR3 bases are TGTGCCAGCAGTTACGAGGCTAATTCACCCCTCCACTTT. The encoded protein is CASSYEANSPLHF.